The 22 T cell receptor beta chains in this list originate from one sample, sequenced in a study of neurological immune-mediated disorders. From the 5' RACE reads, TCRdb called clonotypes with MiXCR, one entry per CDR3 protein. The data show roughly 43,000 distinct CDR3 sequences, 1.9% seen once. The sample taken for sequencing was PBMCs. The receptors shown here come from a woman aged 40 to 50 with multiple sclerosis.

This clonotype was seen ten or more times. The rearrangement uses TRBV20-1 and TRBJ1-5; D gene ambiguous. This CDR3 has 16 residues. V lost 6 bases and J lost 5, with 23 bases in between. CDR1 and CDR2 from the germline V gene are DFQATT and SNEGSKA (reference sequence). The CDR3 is CSAVLGADTWDQPQHF. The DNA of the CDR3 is TGCAGTGCCGTCCTCGGAGCAGACACCTGGGATCAGCCCCAGCATTTT.

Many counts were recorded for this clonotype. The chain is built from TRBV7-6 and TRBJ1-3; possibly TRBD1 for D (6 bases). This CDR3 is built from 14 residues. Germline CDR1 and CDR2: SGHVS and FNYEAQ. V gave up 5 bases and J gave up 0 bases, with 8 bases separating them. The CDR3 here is CASSGQTSGNTIYF. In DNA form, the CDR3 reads TGTGCCAGCAGCGGACAGACCTCTGGAAACACCATATATTTT.

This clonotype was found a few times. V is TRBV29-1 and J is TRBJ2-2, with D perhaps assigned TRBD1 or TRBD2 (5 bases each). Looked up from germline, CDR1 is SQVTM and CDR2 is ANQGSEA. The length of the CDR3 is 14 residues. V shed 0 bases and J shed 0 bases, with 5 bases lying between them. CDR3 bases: TGCAGCGTTGAAGAGGGGGCGAACACCGGGGAGCTGTTTTTT. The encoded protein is CSVEEGANTGELFF.

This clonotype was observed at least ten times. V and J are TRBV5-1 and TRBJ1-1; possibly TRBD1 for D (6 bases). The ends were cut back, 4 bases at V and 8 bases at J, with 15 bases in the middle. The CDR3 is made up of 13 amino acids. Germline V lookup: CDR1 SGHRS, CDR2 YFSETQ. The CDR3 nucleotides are TGCGCCAGCAGCACCCGAGGGGGGCTCGAAGCTTTCTTT. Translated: CASSTRGGLEAFF.

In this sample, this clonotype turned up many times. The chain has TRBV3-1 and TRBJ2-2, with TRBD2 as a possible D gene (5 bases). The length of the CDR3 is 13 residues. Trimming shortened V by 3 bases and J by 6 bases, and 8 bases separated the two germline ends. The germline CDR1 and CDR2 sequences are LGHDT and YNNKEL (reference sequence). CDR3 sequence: CASSHIGAGELFF. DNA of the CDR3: TGTGCCAGCAGCCATATCGGGGCCGGGGAGCTGTTTTTT.

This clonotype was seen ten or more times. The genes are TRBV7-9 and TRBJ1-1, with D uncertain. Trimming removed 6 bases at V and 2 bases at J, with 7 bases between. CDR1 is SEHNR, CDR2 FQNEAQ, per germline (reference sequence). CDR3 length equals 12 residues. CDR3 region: CASSPFNTEAFF. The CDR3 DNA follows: TGTGCCAGCAGTCCTTTTAACACTGAAGCTTTCTTT.

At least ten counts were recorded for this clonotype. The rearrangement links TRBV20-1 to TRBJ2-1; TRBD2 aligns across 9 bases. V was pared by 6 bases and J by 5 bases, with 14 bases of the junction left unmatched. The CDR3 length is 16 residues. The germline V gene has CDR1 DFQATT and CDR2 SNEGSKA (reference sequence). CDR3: CSALGPLAGLNNEQFF. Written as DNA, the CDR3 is TGCAGTGCCCTCGGTCCCCTAGCGGGGTTAAACAATGAGCAGTTCTTC.

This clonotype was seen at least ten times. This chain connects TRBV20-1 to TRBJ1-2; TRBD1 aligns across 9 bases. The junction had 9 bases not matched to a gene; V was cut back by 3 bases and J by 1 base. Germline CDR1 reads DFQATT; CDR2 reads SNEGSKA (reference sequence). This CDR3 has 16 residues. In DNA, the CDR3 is TGCAGTGCTAGCCCCCCCGACAGGGGGTTTAACTATGGCTACACCTTC. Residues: CSASPPDRGFNYGYTF.

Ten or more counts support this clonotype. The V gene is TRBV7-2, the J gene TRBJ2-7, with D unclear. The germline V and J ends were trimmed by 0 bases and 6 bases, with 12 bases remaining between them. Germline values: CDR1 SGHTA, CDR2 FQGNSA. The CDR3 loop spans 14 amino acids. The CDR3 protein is CASSLAGTVREQYF. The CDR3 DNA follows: TGTGCCAGCAGCTTAGCGGGCACAGTACGCGAGCAGTACTTC.

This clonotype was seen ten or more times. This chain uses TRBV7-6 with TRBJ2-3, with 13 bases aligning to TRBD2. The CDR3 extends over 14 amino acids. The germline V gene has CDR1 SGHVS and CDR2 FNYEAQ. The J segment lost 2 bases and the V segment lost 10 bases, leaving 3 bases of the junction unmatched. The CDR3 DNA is TGTGCCAACACTAGCGGGGGGGTCACAGATACGCAGTATTTT. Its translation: CANTSGGVTDTQYF.

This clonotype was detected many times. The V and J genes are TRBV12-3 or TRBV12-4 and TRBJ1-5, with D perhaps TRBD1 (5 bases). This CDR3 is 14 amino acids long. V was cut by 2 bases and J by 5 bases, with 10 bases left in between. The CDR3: CASSLRGVDQPQHF. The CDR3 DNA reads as TGTGCCAGCAGTTTACGGGGGGTTGATCAGCCCCAGCATTTT.

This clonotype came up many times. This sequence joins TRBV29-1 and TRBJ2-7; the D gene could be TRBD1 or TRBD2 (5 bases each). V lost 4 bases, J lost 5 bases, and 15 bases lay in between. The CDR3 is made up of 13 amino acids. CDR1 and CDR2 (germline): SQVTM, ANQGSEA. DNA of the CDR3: TGCAGCGTTGGGGGACCCGAGGTCAACGAGCAGTACTTC. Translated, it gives CSVGGPEVNEQYF.

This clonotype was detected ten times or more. The chain's CDR3 is CSVDEGYEQYF. The CDR3 nucleotides are TGCAGCGTTGACGAGGGCTACGAGCAGTACTTC. J is TRBJ2-7 and V is TRBV29-1; TRBD2 is a possible D gene (5 bases). The CDR3 is 11 amino acids. V was clipped by 3 bases and J by 3 bases, with 6 bases between them. Per the germline V gene, CDR1 is SQVTM and CDR2 is ANQGSEA.

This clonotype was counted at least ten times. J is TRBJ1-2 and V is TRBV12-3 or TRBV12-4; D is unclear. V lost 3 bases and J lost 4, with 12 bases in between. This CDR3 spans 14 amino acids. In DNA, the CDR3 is TGTGCCAGCAGTTTCGGGAAGCGGGGCTATGGCTACACCTTC. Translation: CASSFGKRGYGYTF.

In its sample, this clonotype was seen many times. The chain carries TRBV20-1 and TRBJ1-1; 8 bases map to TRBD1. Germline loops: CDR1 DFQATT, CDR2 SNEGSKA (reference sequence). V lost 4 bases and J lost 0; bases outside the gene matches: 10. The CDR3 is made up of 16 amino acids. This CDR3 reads CSAIPGGRGLNTEAFF. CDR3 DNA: TGCAGTGCTATTCCAGGGGGCAGGGGCCTGAACACTGAAGCTTTCTTT.

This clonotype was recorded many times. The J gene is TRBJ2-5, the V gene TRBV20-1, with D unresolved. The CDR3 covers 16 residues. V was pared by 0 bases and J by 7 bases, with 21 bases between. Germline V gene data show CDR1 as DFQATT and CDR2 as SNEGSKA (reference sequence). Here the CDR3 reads CSARDPGRWLEGTQYF. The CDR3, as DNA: TGCAGTGCTAGAGATCCAGGCAGGTGGTTAGAAGGGACCCAGTACTTC.

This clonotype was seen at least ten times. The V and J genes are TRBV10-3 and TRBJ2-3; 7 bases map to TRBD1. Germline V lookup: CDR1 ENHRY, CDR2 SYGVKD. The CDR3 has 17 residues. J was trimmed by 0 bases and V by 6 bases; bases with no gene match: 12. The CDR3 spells CAIRAGAGTESTDTQYF. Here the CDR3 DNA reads TGTGCCATCAGAGCCGGGGCCGGGACAGAGAGCACAGATACGCAGTATTTT.

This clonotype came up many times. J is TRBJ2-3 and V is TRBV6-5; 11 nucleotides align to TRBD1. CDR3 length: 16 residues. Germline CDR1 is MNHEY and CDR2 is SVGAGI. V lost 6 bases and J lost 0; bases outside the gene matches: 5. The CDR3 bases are TGTGCCAGCAGCCGGACAGGGGGCTGGAGCACAGATACGCAGTATTTT. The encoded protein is CASSRTGGWSTDTQYF.

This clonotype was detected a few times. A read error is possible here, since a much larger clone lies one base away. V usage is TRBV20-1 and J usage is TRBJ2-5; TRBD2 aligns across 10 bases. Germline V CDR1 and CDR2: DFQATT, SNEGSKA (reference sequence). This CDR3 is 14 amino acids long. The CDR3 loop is CSASSGGAQENQYF. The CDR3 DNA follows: TGCAGTGCTTCGAGCGGGGGGGCCCAAGAGAACCAGTACTTC.

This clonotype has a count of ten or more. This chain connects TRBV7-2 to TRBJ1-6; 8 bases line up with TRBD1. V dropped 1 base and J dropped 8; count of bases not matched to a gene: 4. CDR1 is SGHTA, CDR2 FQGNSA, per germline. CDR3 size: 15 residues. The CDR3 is CASSLVGQGYSPLHF. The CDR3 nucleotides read TGTGCCAGCAGCTTAGTAGGACAGGGTTATTCACCCCTCCACTTT.

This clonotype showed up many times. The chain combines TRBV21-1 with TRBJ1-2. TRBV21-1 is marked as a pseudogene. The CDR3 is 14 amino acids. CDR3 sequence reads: CASSNLPSNYGYTF. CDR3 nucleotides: TGTGCCAGCAGCAACCTTCCAAGTAACTATGGCTACACCTTC.

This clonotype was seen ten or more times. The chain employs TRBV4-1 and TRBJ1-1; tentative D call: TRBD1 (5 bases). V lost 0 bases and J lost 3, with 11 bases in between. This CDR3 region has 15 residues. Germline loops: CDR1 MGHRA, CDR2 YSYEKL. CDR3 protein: CASSQDARDDTEAFF. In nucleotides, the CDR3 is TGCGCCAGCAGCCAAGATGCAAGGGACGACACTGAAGCTTTCTTT.